The following is a TCR beta chain sequence with its context. This record belongs to a study of blood T cell repertoires in COVID-19. About the research overall: The samples span acute and convalescent COVID-19 from the United States, Italy and Spain. Nucleic acid was either cDNA or gDNA, and it came from T cells, B-cell-depleted T cells, or PBMCs.

Original processing notes: By means of reference gene primer amplification, nucleated cell counts were estimated. Produced via immunoSEQ multiplex PCR; TCRdb's table is partial and in-frame only. V and J calls and clone size follow that table, whereas D and trimming were derived from the DNA. The sample includes 450,000 to 500,000 clones, over 75% of them seen just once. The CDR3 contains 17 residues. Per germline, CDR1 SGHRS and CDR2 YFSETQ. The junction had 8 bases not matched to a gene; V was cut back by 5 bases and J by 4 bases. J is TRBJ2-2 and V is TRBV5-1, with 13 positions matching TRBD2. Sequences were obtained from peripheral blood. The sequence came from a human donor in a cohort sampled during active COVID-19. The CDR3 region has the DNA TGCGCCAGCAGTTTACTAGCGGGAGGGCCTCCCACCGGGGAGCTGTTTTTT. Translating it yields CASSLLAGGPPTGELFF.